Below are 23 T cell receptor beta chains sequenced from a single sample in a study of blood T cell repertoires in COVID-19. The assay was immunoSEQ multiplex PCR, and TCRdb's table has in-frame clones only and misses some. Altogether about 140,000 clones are present, about four fifths being singletons, with the ten largest covering 3% to 4%. The sequenced sample was PBMCs or T cells enriched from blood (not recorded which). The receptor set was obtained from a woman in her forties or fifties with acute COVID-19.

The chain is built from TRBV30 and TRBJ1-4, with a tentative D call TRBD1 (6 bases). Germline V gene lookup returns CDR1 GTSNPN and CDR2 SVGIG (reference sequence). The CDR3 spans 13 residues. V dropped 4 bases and J dropped 7 bases, with 13 bases sitting between them. CDR3 bases: TGTGCCTGGAAGAACCTAGGGGGTGAAAAACTGTTTTTT. Its protein product is CAWKNLGGEKLFF. Full variable domain (rest looked up from reference TRBV30 and TRBJ1-4): SQTIHQWPATLVQPVGSPLSLECTVEGTSNPNLYWYRQAAGRGLQLLFYSVGIGQISSEVPQNLSASRPQDRQFILSSKKLLLSDSGFYLCAWKNLGGEKLFFGSGTQLSVL.

The V and J genes are TRBV3-1 (or the pseudogene TRBV3-2) and TRBJ1-3; TRBD1 matches 7 bases. The germline CDR1 and CDR2 sequences are LGHDT and YNNKEL (reference sequence). V trimming: 1 base; J trimming: 0 bases; junction bases outside the gene matches: 6. The CDR3 runs 17 residues. As DNA, the CDR3 is TGTGCCAGCAGCCAAGTCCCCAGGGGGTACTCTGGAAACACCATATATTTT. This gives the protein CASSQVPRGYSGNTIYF.

The rearrangement joins TRBV10-2 to TRBJ1-1; a possible D gene is TRBD1 (6 bases). CDR3 size: 16 residues. Germline lookup yields CDR1 WSHSY and CDR2 SAAADI. The V end was cut by 8 bases, the J end by 0 bases, with 19 bases between. The chain's CDR3 is CASGPHRVSLNTEAFF. As DNA, the CDR3 is TGCGCCAGCGGCCCTCACAGGGTCTCCCTGAACACTGAAGCTTTCTTT.

The chain employs TRBV15 and TRBJ1-5; maybe TRBD1 (5 bases). The CDR3 is 17 residues long. In germline, CDR1 is LNHNV, CDR2 YYDKDF (reference sequence). Trimming shortened V by 1 base and J by 0 bases, and 13 bases separated the two germline ends. CDR3 sequence reads: CATSRGFTGNSNQPQHF. CDR3 coding DNA: TGTGCCACCAGCAGAGGTTTTACAGGAAATAGCAATCAGCCCCAGCATTTT. The complete variable domain, with remaining parts taken from reference TRBV15 and TRBJ1-5, reads DAMVIQNPRYQVTQFGKPVTLSCSQTLNHNVMYWYQQKSSQAPKLLFHYYDKDFNNEADTPDNFQSRRPNTSFCFLDIRSPGLGDTAMYLCATSRGFTGNSNQPQHFGDGTRLSIL.

This sequence joins TRBV9 and TRBJ1-2; 8 bases line up with TRBD1. Germline V CDR1 and CDR2: SGDLS, YYNGEE. Trimming at V came to 2 bases and at J to 6 bases, leaving 6 bases not matched to a gene. The CDR3 length is 14 residues. CDR3 sequence: CASSVDLGQDGYTF. The CDR3 nucleotides are TGTGCCAGCAGCGTTGATTTGGGACAGGATGGCTACACCTTC.

The chain has TRBV7-9 and TRBJ2-3, with 8 bases matching TRBD2. This CDR3 is 17 amino acids long. CDR1 is SEHNR and CDR2 is FQNEAQ in the germline V gene (reference sequence). Trimming removed 1 base from V and 2 bases from J; junction bases left unmatched: 8. CDR3 amino acids: CASSLDGTSPSTDTQYF. The CDR3 DNA follows: TGTGCCAGCAGCTTAGACGGGACTAGTCCATCCACAGATACGCAGTATTTT.

This clone has just a few counts. The rearrangement links TRBV12-3 or TRBV12-4 to TRBJ2-2; D remains unclear. CDR3 length: 11 amino acids. V lost 10 bases and J lost 8, with 11 bases in between. This CDR3 is CANLLRGELFF. CDR3 DNA: TGTGCCAACCTTTTGAGGGGGGAGCTGTTTTTT.

The chain combines TRBV9 with TRBJ2-2, with 10 bases that match TRBD2. CDR1 is SGDLS, CDR2 YYNGEE, per germline. The junction had 1 base not matched to a gene; V was cut back by 5 bases and J by 0 bases. The CDR3 has 15 amino acids. CDR3 nucleotides: TGTGCCAGCAGACTAGCGGGAACGAACACCGGGGAGCTGTTTTTT. Translating it yields CASRLAGTNTGELFF.

This chain joins TRBV3-1 (or the pseudogene TRBV3-2) and TRBJ1-2; weak D call: TRBD1 (5 bases). V dropped 3 bases and J dropped 8 bases, with 13 bases sitting between them. The CDR3 extends over 13 amino acids. Germline V gene data show CDR1 as LGHDT and CDR2 as YNNKEL (reference sequence). The DNA for the CDR3 is TGTGCCAGCAGCCATCAGGGCGCAGGAGGCTACACCTTC. The encoded protein is CASSHQGAGGYTF.

This clone was seen only once. The CDR3 sequence: CSTPGREAHWEQYF. The DNA for the CDR3 is TGCAGCACCCCGGGACGGGAGGCCCATTGGGAGCAGTATTTT. The chain links TRBV29-1 to TRBJ2-3, with TRBD2 matching 7 bases. V shed 8 bases, J shed 11 bases, and the junction held 19 bases outside the gene matches. Germline CDR1 and CDR2: SQVTM and ANQGSEA. This CDR3 contains 14 residues.

V and J are TRBV24-1 and TRBJ1-2, with 7 bases matching TRBD1. The germline V gene has CDR1 KGHDR and CDR2 SFDVKD. The V and J ends lost 2 bases and 4 bases, in that order; junction bases with no gene match: 21. CDR3 size: 20 residues. The CDR3 nucleotides are TGTGCCACCAGTGATTGGAGTGGGTGGTTGCAGGGGGAAATGAGCTATGGCTACACCTTC. As protein: CATSDWSGWLQGEMSYGYTF.

This chain links TRBV5-4 with TRBJ1-1; D possibly corresponds to TRBD1 (6 bases). The CDR3 is made up of 17 amino acids. Germline assignment: CDR1 SGHNT and CDR2 YYREEE (reference sequence). Trimming stripped 1 base from V and 6 bases from J, with 22 bases between. The CDR3 protein is CASSLRTTLGRGAEAFF. The DNA of the CDR3 is TGTGCCAGCAGCTTGCGAACGACCCTTGGCAGGGGCGCTGAAGCTTTCTTT.

The chain couples TRBV27 to TRBJ2-2, with 7 bases matching TRBD2. The trim removed 0 bases at V and 2 bases at J, leaving 9 bases unmatched. Per the germline V gene, CDR1 is MNHEY and CDR2 is SMNVEV (reference sequence). CDR3 length: 18 amino acids. The CDR3 loop reads CASSLSEFGGRNTGELFF. The DNA for the CDR3 is TGTGCCAGCAGTTTATCGGAATTCGGCGGGAGAAACACCGGGGAGCTGTTTTTT.

The V gene is TRBV7-3, the J gene TRBJ2-7; D possibly corresponds to TRBD2 (6 bases). CDR3 length: 16 amino acids. The V and J ends lost 1 base and 2 bases respectively, with 15 bases between them. CDR1 and CDR2 (germline): SGHTA, FQGTGA. For the CDR3, the DNA is TGTGCCAGCAGCTTAAACTCGGCGGGAACGACCTACGAGCAGTACTTC. Encoded protein: CASSLNSAGTTYEQYF.

CDR3 loop: CASYPGIGNTIYF. The CDR3 DNA reads as TGTGCCAGTTATCCGGGGATTGGAAACACCATATATTTT. The chain joins TRBV11-3 to TRBJ1-3; D uncertain. CDR1 SGHNT and CDR2 YENEEA come from the germline V gene. Trimming removed 9 bases from V and 3 bases from J, with 12 bases in between. The CDR3 runs 13 residues.

V gene TRBV3-1 (or the pseudogene TRBV3-2) combines with J gene TRBJ1-1, with D unclear. V was cut by 2 bases and J by 2 bases, with 6 bases left in between. Germline CDR1 and CDR2: LGHDT and YNNKEL (reference sequence). This CDR3 comprises 13 residues. CDR3 in amino acids: CASSQTTNTEAFF. DNA of the CDR3: TGTGCCAGCAGCCAAACGACAAACACTGAAGCTTTCTTT.

V usage is TRBV19 and J usage is TRBJ2-2; 8 nucleotides line up with TRBD2. The ends lost 7 bases at V and 7 bases at J; junction bases unmatched: 5. Germline assignment: CDR1 LNHDA and CDR2 SQIVND (reference sequence). The CDR3 covers 13 residues. The CDR3 region has the DNA TGTGCCAGTATGCCTAGCGGGTACGGGGAGCTGTTTTTT. It codes for CASMPSGYGELFF.

This sequence joins TRBV7-9 and TRBJ2-5; 8 bases are a match to TRBD2. Germline V lookup: CDR1 SEHNR, CDR2 FQNEAQ (reference sequence). The length of the CDR3 is 15 residues. The V gene end was trimmed by 1 base and the J gene end by 3 bases; junction bases not matched to a gene: 4. For the CDR3, the DNA is TGTGCCAGCAGCTTAGAGATCGGGGGGGAAGAGACCCAGTACTTC. This encodes CASSLEIGGEETQYF. The entire variable domain, with the rest obtained from reference TRBV7-9 and TRBJ2-5, is as follows: DTGVSQNPRHKITKRGQNVTFRCDPISEHNRLYWYRQTLGQGPEFLTYFQNEAQLEKSRLLSDRFSAERPKGSFSTLEIQRTEQGDSAMYLCASSLEIGGEETQYFGPGTRLLVL.

CDR3 coding DNA: TGTGCCAGCAGTTCCCGGGGGACAGGCAATCAGCCCCAGCATTTT. Translated: CASSSRGTGNQPQHF. This rearrangement joins TRBV6-5 to TRBJ1-5, with TRBD1 identical over 7 bases. The CDR3 has 15 residues. V shed 4 bases and J 2 bases; nucleotides not matched to a gene: 5. Germline assignment: CDR1 MNHEY and CDR2 SVGAGI.

V is TRBV18 and J is TRBJ1-2; 7 positions match TRBD1. With 6 bases clipped from V and 0 bases from J, the junction kept 7 bases outside the gene matches. This CDR3 comprises 15 residues. Germline CDR1 is KGHSH and CDR2 is LQKENI. The CDR3 sequence is CASSEGQDSNYGYTF. The CDR3 DNA follows: TGTGCCAGCTCGGAAGGACAGGATTCTAACTATGGCTACACCTTC.

The CDR3 nucleotides are TGCGCCAGCAGCTTGGAGAGCAGGGCTATGAACGAGCAGTACTTC. The encoded protein is CASSLESRAMNEQYF. The genes are TRBV5-1 and TRBJ2-7, with D tentatively TRBD1 (5 bases). V was clipped by 0 bases and J by 5 bases, with 15 bases between them. Germline V lookup: CDR1 SGHRS, CDR2 YFSETQ. This CDR3 region has 15 residues.

This chain connects TRBV2 to TRBJ1-6; 10 bases agree with TRBD1. This CDR3 is 20 amino acids long. Germline CDR1 and CDR2: SNHLY and FYNNEI. V gave up 4 bases and J gave up 0 bases; unmatched junction bases: 12. The CDR3 nucleotides read TGTGCCAGCAGTGGACAGGGGGCAGGATGGGCAAGCTCCTATAATTCACCCCTCCACTTT. Translated: CASSGQGAGWASSYNSPLHF.

This chain uses TRBV5-1 with TRBJ2-2; no reliable D call. The CDR3 totals 13 residues. With 4 bases removed from V and 4 bases from J, the gap between germline ends came to 8 bases. Per the germline V gene, CDR1 is SGHRS and CDR2 is YFSETQ. The CDR3 DNA reads as TGCGCCAGCAGCCCCCTCGGCACCGGGGAGCTGTTTTTT. Translated: CASSPLGTGELFF.